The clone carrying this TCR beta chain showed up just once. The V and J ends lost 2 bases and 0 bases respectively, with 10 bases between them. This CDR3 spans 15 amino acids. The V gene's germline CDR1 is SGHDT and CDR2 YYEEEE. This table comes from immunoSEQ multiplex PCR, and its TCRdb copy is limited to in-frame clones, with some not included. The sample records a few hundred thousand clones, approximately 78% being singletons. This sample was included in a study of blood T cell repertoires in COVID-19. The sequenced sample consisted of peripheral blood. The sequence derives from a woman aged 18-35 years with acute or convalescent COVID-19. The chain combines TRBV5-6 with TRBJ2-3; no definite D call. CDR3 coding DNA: TGTGCCAGCAGCTTTGGGCCAGCTAGCACAGATACGCAGTATTTT. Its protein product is CASSFGPASTDTQYF.